The 20 T cell receptor beta chains reported below all come from one sample, sequenced in a study of neurological immune-mediated disorders. Each CDR3 protein is one row after TCRdb ran MiXCR on the 5' RACE reads. The data contain 100,000 or so distinct CDR3 sequences, under 15% of them singletons. Documented time point: longitudinal time-point 2. Sequencing was done on a sample of PBMCs. The receptors shown here come from a female donor with HTLV-1-associated myelopathy (HAM/TSP).

This clonotype was picked up many times. This chain connects TRBV28 to TRBJ1-5, with D perhaps matching TRBD1 (5 bases). This CDR3 region has 15 residues. Germline CDR1 reads MDHEN; CDR2 reads SYDVKM. The V gene lost 8 bases and the J gene lost 4 bases, with 18 bases spanning the gap. The CDR3 here is CASHPGGTLNQPQHF. The CDR3, as DNA: TGTGCCAGCCATCCCGGAGGGACCCTAAATCAGCCCCAGCATTTT. Filled out from reference TRBV28 and TRBJ1-5, the complete variable domain reads DVKVTQSSRYLVKRTGEKVFLECVQDMDHENMFWYRQDPGLGLRLIYFSYDVKMKEKGDIPEGYSVSREKKERFSLILESASTNQTSMYLCASHPGGTLNQPQHFGDGTRLSIL.

The table lists this clonotype with a few counts. The chain is built from TRBV11-2 and TRBJ2-7; 9 bases are shared with TRBD1. The CDR3 runs to 20 residues. The V and J ends lost 6 bases and 0 bases, in that order; junction bases with no gene match: 21. Germline V CDR1 and CDR2: SGHAT, FQNNGV. The DNA of the CDR3 is TGTGCCAGCAGTCCACTTAAGCGGGACAGGGTTGAAGGGGGCTCCTACGAGCAGTACTTC. It translates to CASSPLKRDRVEGGSYEQYF.

J is TRBJ2-2 and V is TRBV5-6; TRBD2 matches at 9 bases. From germline, CDR1 is SGHDT and CDR2 YYEEEE. This CDR3 region has 16 residues. V lost 0 bases, J lost 5 bases, and 5 bases stayed unmatched. The CDR3, as DNA: TGTGCCAGCAGCTTGGCGACTAGCGGCGTTACCGGGGAGCTGTTTTTT. Amino acid sequence: CASSLATSGVTGELFF.

J is TRBJ2-7 and V is TRBV7-2; 8 positions agree with TRBD1. V lost 3 bases to trimming and J lost 0 bases; unmatched junction nucleotides: 7. The germline gives CDR1 SGHTA, CDR2 FQGNSA. The CDR3 is made up of 16 amino acids. As DNA, the CDR3 is TGTGCCAGCAGCTTGACGACAGGGGACTTCTCCTACGAGCAGTACTTC. Protein product: CASSLTTGDFSYEQYF.

The V and J genes are TRBV28 and TRBJ2-5, with 8 bases that match TRBD1. In germline, CDR1 is MDHEN, CDR2 SYDVKM. CDR3 length: 19 amino acids. Trimming at V came to 2 bases and at J to 4 bases, leaving 18 bases not matched to a gene. The DNA for the CDR3 is TGTGCCAGCAGTTTAGCCCCCCTTCTAACAGGGGGGTTAGGAGAGACCCAGTACTTC. It encodes CASSLAPLLTGGLGETQYF.

This clonotype appeared a single time. Possible read error: a much larger clone is one base away. The gene calls are TRBV12-3 or TRBV12-4 and TRBJ1-1, with D possibly TRBD1 on 6 matching bases. There are 18 residues in the CDR3. The V gene lost 1 base and the J gene lost 4 bases, with 22 bases spanning the gap. The CDR3 DNA reads as TGTGCCAGCAGTTTAGGGCTGGACAGAAATGTCCGGACCACTGAAGCTTTCTTT. As protein: CASSLGLDRNVRTTEAFF.

The chain carries TRBV5-1 and TRBJ1-1; TRBD1 might be the D (5 bases). V was clipped by 1 base and J by 3 bases, with 10 bases between them. The CDR3 spans 14 residues. Per the germline V gene, CDR1 is SGHRS and CDR2 is YFSETQ. CDR3 residues: CASSLSGAHTEAFF. DNA for the CDR3: TGCGCCAGCAGCTTGTCTGGGGCGCACACTGAAGCTTTCTTT.

This clonotype was detected many times. This chain connects TRBV6-4 to TRBJ2-2; D unresolved. CDR1 and CDR2 (germline): MRHNA, SNTAGT. CDR3 length: 14 amino acids. V lost 5 bases to trimming and J lost 1 base, with 8 bases between them. DNA of the CDR3: TGTGCCAGCAGTCGAGTGAAGAACACCGGGGAGCTGTTTTTT. It translates to CASSRVKNTGELFF.

The chain is built from TRBV19 and TRBJ1-3; D remains ambiguous. Trimming pared 6 bases from V and 4 bases from J, leaving 10 bases between. This CDR3 is built from 13 residues. The germline V gene encodes CDR1 LNHDA and CDR2 SQIVND (reference sequence). CDR3 sequence reads: CASSRFSGNTIYF. The CDR3 DNA is TGTGCCAGTAGCCGATTCTCCGGAAACACCATATATTTT.

This clonotype has ten or more counts. V gene TRBV20-1 combines with J gene TRBJ2-7, with D unresolved. Germline V CDR1 and CDR2: DFQATT, SNEGSKA (reference sequence). V was pared by 3 bases and J by 0 bases, with 9 bases between. The CDR3 consists of 13 residues. CDR3 nucleotide sequence: TGCAGTGCTAGGGCGGAAGGCTCCTACGAGCAGTACTTC. It yields the protein CSARAEGSYEQYF.

V gene TRBV12-3 or TRBV12-4 combines with J gene TRBJ2-7; 7 bases match TRBD2. The CDR3 runs to 13 residues. Unmatched junction bases numbered 5, after V lost 2 bases and J lost 7 bases. The CDR3 DNA reads TGTGCCAGCAGTTTATTATTGGGAGGGGAGCAGTACTTC. Its protein is CASSLLLGGEQYF.

This clonotype was seen repeatedly, ten times or more. This CDR3 is CASSLGLVLAETQYF. The CDR3 DNA is TGCGCCAGCAGCTTGGGACTAGTCTTAGCGGAGACCCAGTACTTC. The chain carries TRBV5-1 and TRBJ2-5; D is possibly TRBD2 (6 bases). The CDR3 runs to 15 residues. V was shortened by 0 bases and J by 5 bases, with 14 bases between the two germline ends. CDR1 is SGHRS, CDR2 YFSETQ, per germline.

In this sample, this clonotype turned up many times. V is TRBV29-1 and J is TRBJ2-1; TRBD2 matches 12 bases. Germline lookup yields CDR1 SQVTM and CDR2 ANQGSEA. The CDR3 totals 16 residues. J lost 9 bases, V lost 3 bases, and 12 bases had no gene match. Here the CDR3 DNA reads TGCAGCGTTGACGTGATGGGCGGACTAGCGGGGTTTGAGCAGTTCTTC. It codes for CSVDVMGGLAGFEQFF.

This clonotype was detected ten times or more. The chain employs TRBV5-1 and TRBJ2-2; D is uncertain. The V gene lost 0 bases and the J gene lost 6 bases, with 6 bases spanning the gap. Germline assignment: CDR1 SGHRS and CDR2 YFSETQ. The CDR3 has 13 amino acids. In DNA form, the CDR3 reads TGCGCCAGCAGCTTGGACTTCGCCGGGGAGCTGTTTTTT. Encoded protein: CASSLDFAGELFF.

Many counts were recorded for this clonotype. The chain combines TRBV5-6 with TRBJ2-2; a possible D gene is TRBD2 (6 bases). The germline gives CDR1 SGHDT, CDR2 YYEEEE. With 3 bases removed from V and 9 bases from J, the gap between germline ends came to 12 bases. The CDR3 has 13 amino acids. The CDR3 sequence: CASSSEGLRELFF. CDR3 in DNA: TGTGCCAGCAGCTCCGAGGGACTCCGGGAGCTGTTTTTT.

In this sample, this clonotype turned up many times. This chain joins TRBV12-3 or TRBV12-4 and TRBJ2-1, with D unresolved. The ends were cut back, 5 bases at V and 8 bases at J, with 10 bases in the middle. CDR3 size: 12 residues. CDR3 DNA: TGTGCCAGCAGTATCGGCGGATATGAGCAGTTCTTC. This encodes CASSIGGYEQFF.

The CDR3 region is CASSLGSGGAWDNEQFF. CDR3 nucleotides: TGTGCCAGCAGCTTAGGAAGCGGGGGGGCTTGGGACAATGAGCAGTTCTTC. The chain uses TRBV11-2 and TRBJ2-1; 10 nucleotides align to TRBD2. Germline trimming cut 1 base from V and 5 bases from J; bases unmatched to any gene: 8. Germline V gene lookup returns CDR1 SGHAT and CDR2 FQNNGV. The CDR3 runs 17 residues. Full variable domain (outside the CDR3, taken from reference TRBV11-2 and TRBJ2-1): EAGVAQSPRYKIIEKRQSVAFWCNPISGHATLYWYQQILGQGPKLLIQFQNNGVVDDSQLPKDRFSAERLKGVDSTLKIQPAKLEDSAVYLCASSLGSGGAWDNEQFFGPGTRLTVL.

This clonotype has a count of ten or more. The chain couples TRBV12-3 or TRBV12-4 to TRBJ2-3; D assignment may be TRBD1 or TRBD2 (7 bases each). Between the trimmed V and J ends, which lost 5 bases and 1 base, there was a span of 10 bases. This CDR3 is built from 14 residues. CDR3 amino acids: CASSQGGGTDTQYF. The CDR3 region has the DNA TGTGCCAGCAGTCAGGGGGGGGGCACAGATACGCAGTATTTT.

This clonotype came up many times. The chain employs TRBV12-3 or TRBV12-4 and TRBJ2-1, with 7 bases that match TRBD1. The length of the CDR3 is 16 residues. V shed 1 base, J shed 4 bases, and the junction held 7 bases outside the gene matches. Here the CDR3 reads CASSLVSGTAYNEQFF. The CDR3 coding sequence is TGTGCCAGCAGTTTAGTCTCCGGGACAGCTTACAATGAGCAGTTCTTC.

This clonotype was recorded many times. J is TRBJ1-2 and V is TRBV4-3; D not resolved. V shed 0 bases and J shed 4 bases, with 12 bases lying between them. Germline V lookup: CDR1 LGHNA, CDR2 YSLEER. CDR3 length: 15 amino acids. The CDR3 sequence is CASSQEGGTIYGYTF. CDR3 nucleotide sequence: TGCGCCAGCAGCCAAGAAGGAGGCACCATCTATGGCTACACCTTC.